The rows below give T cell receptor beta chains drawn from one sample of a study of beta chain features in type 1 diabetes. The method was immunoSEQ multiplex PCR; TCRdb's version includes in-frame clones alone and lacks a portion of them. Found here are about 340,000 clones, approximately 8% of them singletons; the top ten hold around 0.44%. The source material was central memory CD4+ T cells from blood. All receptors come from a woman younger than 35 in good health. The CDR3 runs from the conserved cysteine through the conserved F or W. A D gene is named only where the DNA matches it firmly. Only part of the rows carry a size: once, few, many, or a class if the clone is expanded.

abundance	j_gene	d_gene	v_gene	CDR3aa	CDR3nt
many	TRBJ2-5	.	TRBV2	CASSSTPTETQYF	TGTGCCAGCAGCTCGACACCGACAGAGACCCAGTACTTC
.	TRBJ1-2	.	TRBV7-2	CASSLDLIYYGYTF	TGTGCCAGCAGCTTAGATCTGATCTACTATGGCTACACCTTC
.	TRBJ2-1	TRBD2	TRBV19	CASSSPDSGSYYNEQFF	TGTGCCAGTAGTAGCCCTGATAGCGGGAGTTACTACAATGAGCAGTTCTTC
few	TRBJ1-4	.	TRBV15	CATSRFGLNEKLFF	TGTGCCACCAGCAGATTCGGGCTTAATGAAAAACTGTTTTTT
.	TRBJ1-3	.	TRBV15	CATSRDLVGDLSGNTIYF	TGTGCCACCAGCAGAGATTTGGTGGGGGACCTCTCTGGAAACACCATATATTTT
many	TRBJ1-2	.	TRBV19	CASSARPGYTF	TGTGCCAGTAGTGCTCGGCCTGGCTACACCTTC
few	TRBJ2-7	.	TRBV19	CASSILWNSYEQYF	TGTGCCAGTAGTATTTTATGGAACTCCTACGAGCAGTACTTC
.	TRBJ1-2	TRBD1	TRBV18	CASSPLDKTGYGYTF	TGTGCCAGCTCACCACTAGACAAGACAGGGTATGGCTACACCTTC
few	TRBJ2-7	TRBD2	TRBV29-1	CSTRTSASSYEQYF	TGCAGCACTCGGACTAGCGCTAGCTCCTACGAGCAGTACTTC
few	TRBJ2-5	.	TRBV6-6	CASSYRPTHEETQYF	TGTGCCAGCAGTTATCGACCGACACATGAAGAGACCCAGTACTTC